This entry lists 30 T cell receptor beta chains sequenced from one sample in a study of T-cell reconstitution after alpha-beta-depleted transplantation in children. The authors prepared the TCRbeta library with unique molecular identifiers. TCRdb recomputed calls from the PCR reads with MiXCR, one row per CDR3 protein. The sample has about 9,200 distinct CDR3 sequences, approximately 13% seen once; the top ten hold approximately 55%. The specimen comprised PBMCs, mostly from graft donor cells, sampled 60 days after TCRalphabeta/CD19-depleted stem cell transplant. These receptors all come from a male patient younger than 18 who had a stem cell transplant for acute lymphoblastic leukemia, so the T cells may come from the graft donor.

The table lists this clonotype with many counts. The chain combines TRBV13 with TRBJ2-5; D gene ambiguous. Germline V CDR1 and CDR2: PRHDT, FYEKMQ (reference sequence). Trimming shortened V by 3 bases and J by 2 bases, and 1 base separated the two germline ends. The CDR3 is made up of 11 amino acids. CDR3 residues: CASSFQETQYF. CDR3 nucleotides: TGTGCCAGCAGCTTTCAAGAGACCCAGTACTTC.

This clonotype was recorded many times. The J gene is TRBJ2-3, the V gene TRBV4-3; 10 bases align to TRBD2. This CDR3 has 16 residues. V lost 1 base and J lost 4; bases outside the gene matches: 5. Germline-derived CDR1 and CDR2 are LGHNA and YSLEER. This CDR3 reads CASSQGASGGADTQYF. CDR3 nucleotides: TGCGCCAGCAGCCAAGGGGCCAGCGGGGGGGCAGATACGCAGTATTTT.

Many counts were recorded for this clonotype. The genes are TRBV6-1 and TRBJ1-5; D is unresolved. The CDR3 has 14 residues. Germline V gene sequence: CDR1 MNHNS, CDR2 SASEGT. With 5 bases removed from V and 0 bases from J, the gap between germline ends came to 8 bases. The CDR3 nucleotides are TGTGCCAGCAGTCAGCTTTATAGCAATCAGCCCCAGCATTTT. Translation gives CASSQLYSNQPQHF.

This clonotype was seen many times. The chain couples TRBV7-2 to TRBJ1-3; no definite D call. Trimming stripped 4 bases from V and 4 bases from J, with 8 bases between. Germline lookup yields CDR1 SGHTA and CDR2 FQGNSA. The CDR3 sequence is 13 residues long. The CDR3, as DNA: TGTGCCAGCAGCTCGTCTCCCGGAAACACCATATATTTT. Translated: CASSSSPGNTIYF.

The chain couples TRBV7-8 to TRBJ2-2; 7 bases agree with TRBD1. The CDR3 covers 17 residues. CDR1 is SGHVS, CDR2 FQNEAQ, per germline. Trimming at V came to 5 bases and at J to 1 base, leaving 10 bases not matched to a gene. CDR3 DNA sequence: TGTGCCAGCAGCCCCGGACAGGTAGCCGTGAACACCGGGGAGCTGTTTTTT. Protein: CASSPGQVAVNTGELFF.

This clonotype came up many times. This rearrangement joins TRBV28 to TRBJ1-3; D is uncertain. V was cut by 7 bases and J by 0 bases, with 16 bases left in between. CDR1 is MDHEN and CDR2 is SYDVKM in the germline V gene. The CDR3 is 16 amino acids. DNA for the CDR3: TGTGCCAGCATCCCCCCGGGCGGTCGCTCTGGAAACACCATATATTTT. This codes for CASIPPGGRSGNTIYF.

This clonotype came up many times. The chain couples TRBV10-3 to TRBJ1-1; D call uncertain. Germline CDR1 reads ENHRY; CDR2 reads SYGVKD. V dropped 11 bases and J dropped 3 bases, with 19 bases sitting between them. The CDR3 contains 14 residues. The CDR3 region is CALRREHTHTEAFF. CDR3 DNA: TGTGCCCTCCGAAGGGAGCATACACACACTGAAGCTTTCTTT.

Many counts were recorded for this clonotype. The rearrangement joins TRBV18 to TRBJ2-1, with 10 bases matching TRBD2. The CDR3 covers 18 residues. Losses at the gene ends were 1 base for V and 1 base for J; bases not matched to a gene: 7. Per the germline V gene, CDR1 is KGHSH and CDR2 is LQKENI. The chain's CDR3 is CASSPRYSGRFSYNEQFF. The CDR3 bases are TGTGCCAGCTCACCACGTTATAGCGGGAGGTTTTCCTACAATGAGCAGTTCTTC.

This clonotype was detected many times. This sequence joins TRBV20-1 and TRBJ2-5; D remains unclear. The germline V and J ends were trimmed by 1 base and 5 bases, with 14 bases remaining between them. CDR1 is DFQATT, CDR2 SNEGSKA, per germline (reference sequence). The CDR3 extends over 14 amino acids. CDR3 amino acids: CSARGAGRGETQYF. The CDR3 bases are TGCAGTGCTAGAGGTGCTGGACGTGGGGAGACCCAGTACTTC.

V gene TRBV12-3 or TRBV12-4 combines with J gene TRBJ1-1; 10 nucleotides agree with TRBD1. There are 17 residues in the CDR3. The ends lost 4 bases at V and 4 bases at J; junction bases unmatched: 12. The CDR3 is CASSSHTDRGRGTEAFF. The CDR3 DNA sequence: TGTGCCAGCAGTTCTCACACCGACAGGGGGCGGGGCACTGAAGCTTTCTTT.

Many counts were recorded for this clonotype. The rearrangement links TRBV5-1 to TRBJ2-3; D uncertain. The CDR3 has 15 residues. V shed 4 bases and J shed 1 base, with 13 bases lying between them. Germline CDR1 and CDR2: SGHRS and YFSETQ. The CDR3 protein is CASSIWSYGTDTQYF. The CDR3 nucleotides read TGCGCCAGCAGCATCTGGAGTTACGGCACAGATACGCAGTATTTT.

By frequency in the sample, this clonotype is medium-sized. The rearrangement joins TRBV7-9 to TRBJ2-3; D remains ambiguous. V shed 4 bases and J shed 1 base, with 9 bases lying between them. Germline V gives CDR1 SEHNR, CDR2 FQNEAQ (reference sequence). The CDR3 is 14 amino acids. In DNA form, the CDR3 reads TGTGCCAGCAGCTGGTTGGCCGGCACAGATACGCAGTATTTT. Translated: CASSWLAGTDTQYF.

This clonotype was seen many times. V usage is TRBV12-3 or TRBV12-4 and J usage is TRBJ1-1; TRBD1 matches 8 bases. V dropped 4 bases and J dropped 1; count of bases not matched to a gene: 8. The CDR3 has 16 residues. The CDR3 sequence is CASSSSLGTGNTEAFF. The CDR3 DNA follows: TGTGCCAGCAGTTCTTCACTCGGGACAGGGAACACTGAAGCTTTCTTT.

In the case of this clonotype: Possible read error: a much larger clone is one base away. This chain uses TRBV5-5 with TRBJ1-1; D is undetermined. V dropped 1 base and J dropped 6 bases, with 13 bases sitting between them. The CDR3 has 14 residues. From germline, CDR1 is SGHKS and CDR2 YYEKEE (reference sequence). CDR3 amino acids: CASSLWPHSSEAFF. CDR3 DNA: TGTGCCAGCAGCTTGTGGCCCCATAGCTCTGAAGCTTTCTTT.

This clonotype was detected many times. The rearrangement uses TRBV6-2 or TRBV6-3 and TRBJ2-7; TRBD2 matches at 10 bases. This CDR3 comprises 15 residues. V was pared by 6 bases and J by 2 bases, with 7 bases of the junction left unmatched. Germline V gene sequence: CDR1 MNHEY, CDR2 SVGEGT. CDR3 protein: CASSISGRSPYEQYF. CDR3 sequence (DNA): TGTGCCAGCAGCATTAGCGGGAGGTCCCCCTACGAGCAGTACTTC.

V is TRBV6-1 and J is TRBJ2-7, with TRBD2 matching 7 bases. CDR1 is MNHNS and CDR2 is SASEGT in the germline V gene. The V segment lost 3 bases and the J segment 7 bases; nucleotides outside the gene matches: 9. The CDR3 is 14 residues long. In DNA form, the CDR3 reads TGTGCCAGCAGTGAGGGTTCTAGCGGCGGGGAGCAGTACTTC. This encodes CASSEGSSGGEQYF.

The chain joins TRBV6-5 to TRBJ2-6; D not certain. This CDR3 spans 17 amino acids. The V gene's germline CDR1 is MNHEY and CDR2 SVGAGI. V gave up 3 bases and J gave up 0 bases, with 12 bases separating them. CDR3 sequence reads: CASSYSEPYSGANVLTF. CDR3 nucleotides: TGTGCCAGCAGTTATTCGGAGCCCTACTCTGGGGCCAACGTCCTGACTTTC.

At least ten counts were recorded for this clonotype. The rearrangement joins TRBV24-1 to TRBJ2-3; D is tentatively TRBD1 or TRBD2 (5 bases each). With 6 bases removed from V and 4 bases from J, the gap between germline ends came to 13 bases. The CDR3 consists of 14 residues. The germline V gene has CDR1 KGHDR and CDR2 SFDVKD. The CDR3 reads CATSYGGVPDTQYF. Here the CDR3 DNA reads TGTGCCACCAGTTATGGGGGAGTCCCAGATACGCAGTATTTT.

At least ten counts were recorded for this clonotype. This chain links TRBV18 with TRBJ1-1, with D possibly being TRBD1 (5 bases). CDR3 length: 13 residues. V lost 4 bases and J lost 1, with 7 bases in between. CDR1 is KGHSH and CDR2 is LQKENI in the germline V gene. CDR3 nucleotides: TGTGCCAGCTCACGCCAGGGGAACACTGAAGCTTTCTTT. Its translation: CASSRQGNTEAFF.

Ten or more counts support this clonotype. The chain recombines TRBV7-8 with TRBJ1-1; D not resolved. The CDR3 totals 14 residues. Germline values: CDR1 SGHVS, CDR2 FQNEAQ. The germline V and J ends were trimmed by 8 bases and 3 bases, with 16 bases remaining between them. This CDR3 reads CASGPAPRHTEAFF. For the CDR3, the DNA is TGTGCCAGCGGGCCTGCCCCGAGGCACACTGAAGCTTTCTTT.

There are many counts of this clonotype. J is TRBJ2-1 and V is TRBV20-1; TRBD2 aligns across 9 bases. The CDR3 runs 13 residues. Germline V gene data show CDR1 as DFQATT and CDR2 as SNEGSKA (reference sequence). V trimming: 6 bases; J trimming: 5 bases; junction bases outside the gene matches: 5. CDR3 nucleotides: TGCAGTGCAAAGACTAGCGGCGACAATGAGCAGTTCTTC. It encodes CSAKTSGDNEQFF.

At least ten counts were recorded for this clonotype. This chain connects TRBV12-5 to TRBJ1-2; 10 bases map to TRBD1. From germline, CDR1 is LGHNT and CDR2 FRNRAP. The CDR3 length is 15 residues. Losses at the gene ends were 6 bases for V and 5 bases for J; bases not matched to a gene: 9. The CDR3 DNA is TGTGCTAGTGGCGACCCGACAGGGGGCTTTTATGGCTACACCTTC. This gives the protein CASGDPTGGFYGYTF.

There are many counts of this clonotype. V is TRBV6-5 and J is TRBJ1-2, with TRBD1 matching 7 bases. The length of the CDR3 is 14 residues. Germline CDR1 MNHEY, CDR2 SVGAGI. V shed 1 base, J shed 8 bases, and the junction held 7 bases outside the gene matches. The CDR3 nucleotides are TGTGCCAGCAGTTACTTAAGACAGGGAGAAGGCTACACCTTC. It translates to CASSYLRQGEGYTF.

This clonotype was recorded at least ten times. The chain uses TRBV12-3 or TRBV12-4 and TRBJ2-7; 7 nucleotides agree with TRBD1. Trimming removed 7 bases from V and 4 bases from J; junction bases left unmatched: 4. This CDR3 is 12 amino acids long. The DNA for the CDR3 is TGTGCCAGCAACCGACAGGGTTACGAGCAGTACTTC. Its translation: CASNRQGYEQYF.

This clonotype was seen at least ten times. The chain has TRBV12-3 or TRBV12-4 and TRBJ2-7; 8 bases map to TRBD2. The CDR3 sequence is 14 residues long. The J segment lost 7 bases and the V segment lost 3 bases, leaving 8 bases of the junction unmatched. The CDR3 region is CASSFRAGVGEQYF. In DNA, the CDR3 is TGTGCCAGCAGTTTTCGAGCGGGAGTCGGAGAGCAGTACTTC.

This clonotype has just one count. CDR3 region: CASGDRGQNTEAFF. The CDR3 DNA is TGTGCCAGCGGGGACAGGGGCCAGAACACTGAAGCTTTCTTT. V gene TRBV21-1 combines with J gene TRBJ1-1; TRBD1, the table's D call, was not compared with the DNA. TRBV21-1 is a listed pseudogene. CDR3 length: 14 residues.

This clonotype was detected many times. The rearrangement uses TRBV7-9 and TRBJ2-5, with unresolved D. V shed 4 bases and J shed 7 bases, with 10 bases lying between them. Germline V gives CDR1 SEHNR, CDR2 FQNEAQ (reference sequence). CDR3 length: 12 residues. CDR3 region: CASSSPLTTQYF. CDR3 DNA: TGTGCCAGCAGCTCTCCCCTGACGACCCAGTACTTC.

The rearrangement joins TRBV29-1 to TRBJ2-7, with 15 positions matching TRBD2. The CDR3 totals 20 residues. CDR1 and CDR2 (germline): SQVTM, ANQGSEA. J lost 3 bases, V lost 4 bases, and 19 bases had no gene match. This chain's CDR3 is CSVVSPRTSGRAPHGYEQYF. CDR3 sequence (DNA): TGCAGCGTTGTGTCCCCAAGGACTAGCGGGAGGGCCCCTCACGGCTACGAGCAGTACTTC.

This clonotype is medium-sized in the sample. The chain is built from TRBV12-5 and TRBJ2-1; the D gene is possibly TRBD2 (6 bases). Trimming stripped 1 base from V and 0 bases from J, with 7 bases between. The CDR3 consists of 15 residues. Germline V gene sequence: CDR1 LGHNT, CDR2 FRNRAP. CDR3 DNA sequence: TGTGCTAGTGGTTTGGGAGCGGGCTCCTACAATGAGCAGTTCTTC. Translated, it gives CASGLGAGSYNEQFF.

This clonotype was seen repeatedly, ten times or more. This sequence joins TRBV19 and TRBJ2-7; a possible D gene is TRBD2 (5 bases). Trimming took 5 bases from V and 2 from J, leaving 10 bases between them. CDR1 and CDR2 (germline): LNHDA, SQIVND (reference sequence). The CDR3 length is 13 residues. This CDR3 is CASSRGLAYEQYF. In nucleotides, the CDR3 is TGTGCCAGTAGTCGCGGGTTGGCCTACGAGCAGTACTTC.